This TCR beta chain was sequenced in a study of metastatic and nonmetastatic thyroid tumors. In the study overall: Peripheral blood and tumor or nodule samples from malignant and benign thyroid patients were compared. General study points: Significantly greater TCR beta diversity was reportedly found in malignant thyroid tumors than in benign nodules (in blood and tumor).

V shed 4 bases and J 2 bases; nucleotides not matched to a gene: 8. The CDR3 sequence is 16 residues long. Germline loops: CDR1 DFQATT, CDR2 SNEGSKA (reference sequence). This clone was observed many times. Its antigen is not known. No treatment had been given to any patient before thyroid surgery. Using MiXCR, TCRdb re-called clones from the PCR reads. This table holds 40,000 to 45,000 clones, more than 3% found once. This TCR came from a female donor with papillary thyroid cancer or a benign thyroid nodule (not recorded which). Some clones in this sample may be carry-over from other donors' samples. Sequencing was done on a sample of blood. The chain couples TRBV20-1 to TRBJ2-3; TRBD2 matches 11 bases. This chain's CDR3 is CSANTGTSGYTDTQYF. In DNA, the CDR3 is TGCAGTGCTAATACCGGGACTAGCGGTTACACAGATACGCAGTATTTT.